Each of the 9 T cell receptor beta chains below was sequenced from the same sample in a study of T cell repertoires in cytomegalovirus infection. Via MiXCR, TCRdb re-called the reads, giving one row per CDR3 protein. The sample lists 310,000 or so distinct CDR3 sequences; approximately 25% were seen once. No antigen is known for these receptors. Material: cultured PBMCs, obtained from culture after CMV antigen stimulation. All receptors come from a human donor in good health (CMV status not recorded). Some clones in this sample may be carry-over from other donors' samples.

The chain links TRBV27 to TRBJ1-2, with D unclear. The CDR3 has 13 residues. In germline, CDR1 is MNHEY, CDR2 SMNVEV (reference sequence). The V gene lost 8 bases and the J gene lost 6 bases, with 16 bases spanning the gap. The CDR3 nucleotides are TGTGCCAGCGGCCCAGAGTCGCCCCATGGCTACACCTTC. The encoded protein is CASGPESPHGYTF.

This clonotype was counted a few times. The rearrangement joins TRBV7-9 to TRBJ2-5; maybe TRBD1 (5 bases). The V and J ends lost 3 bases and 4 bases respectively, with 9 bases between them. The germline gives CDR1 SEHNR, CDR2 FQNEAQ (reference sequence). The CDR3 is 13 residues long. The chain's CDR3 is CASSFGQSETQYF. The CDR3 DNA reads as TGTGCCAGCAGCTTCGGACAATCAGAGACCCAGTACTTC.

This chain joins TRBV28 and TRBJ1-4, with D tentatively TRBD1 (5 bases). V was clipped by 3 bases and J by 8 bases, with 10 bases between them. This CDR3 spans 13 amino acids. Germline V gene sequence: CDR1 MDHEN, CDR2 SYDVKM. CDR3 amino acids: CASSLGVEEKLFF. The CDR3 nucleotides are TGTGCCAGCAGTTTGGGGGTTGAAGAAAAACTGTTTTTT.

The genes are TRBV11-3 and TRBJ2-1, with TRBD2 identical over 8 bases. Germline lookup yields CDR1 SGHNT and CDR2 YENEEA. Trimming at V came to 2 bases and at J to 4 bases, leaving 22 bases not matched to a gene. The CDR3 sequence is 21 residues long. As DNA, the CDR3 is TGTGCCAGCAGCTTAAGTCGGGACCGAGGGAGATCTAGCGGGTATTACAATGAGCAGTTCTTC. Amino acids: CASSLSRDRGRSSGYYNEQFF.

V gene TRBV5-1 combines with J gene TRBJ2-5; D might be TRBD1 (5 bases). There are 12 residues in the CDR3. V was shortened by 5 bases and J by 5 bases, with 10 bases between the two germline ends. Looked up from germline, CDR1 is SGHRS and CDR2 is YFSETQ. The CDR3 reads CASRQQDETQYF. DNA of the CDR3: TGCGCCAGCAGGCAACAGGATGAGACCCAGTACTTC.

The rearrangement uses TRBV15 and TRBJ1-1; D ambiguous. CDR3 size: 14 residues. Trimming stripped 2 bases from V and 0 bases from J, with 7 bases between. The germline V gene encodes CDR1 LNHNV and CDR2 YYDKDF (reference sequence). This CDR3 is CATSRTMMNTEAFF. The CDR3 coding sequence is TGTGCCACCAGCAGAACGATGATGAACACTGAAGCTTTCTTT.

This clonotype was detected a few times. The V and J genes are TRBV12-3 or TRBV12-4 and TRBJ1-1; the D is unclear. Trimming stripped 7 bases from V and 6 bases from J, with 15 bases between. The CDR3 has 13 amino acids. CDR3 amino acids: CASTFNMDAEAFF. For the CDR3, the DNA is TGTGCCAGCACCTTTAACATGGACGCTGAAGCTTTCTTT.

This clonotype was seen a handful of times. V and J are TRBV30 and TRBJ1-2; D gene ambiguous. Germline lookup yields CDR1 GTSNPN and CDR2 SVGIG (reference sequence). The CDR3 spans 15 residues. V lost 3 bases and J lost 1, with 15 bases in between. Here the CDR3 reads CAWSDGFGLNYGYTF. The CDR3 nucleotides are TGTGCCTGGAGCGATGGATTCGGTCTTAACTATGGCTACACCTTC.

In this sample, this clonotype turned up a few times. The chain employs TRBV18 and TRBJ2-7, with D tentatively TRBD1 or TRBD2 (5 bases each). With 4 bases removed from V and 7 bases from J, the gap between germline ends came to 14 bases. There are 13 residues in the CDR3. Germline V gives CDR1 KGHSH, CDR2 LQKENI. The CDR3 coding sequence is TGTGCCAGCTCACGATTGGGACCTGGGGAGCAGTACGTC. Its protein product is CASSRLGPGEQYV.